This T cell receptor (beta chain) was sequenced in a study of regulatory T cells in long-lasting Graves disease. For TCR beta, libraries came from iRepertoire HTBI primers and Arm-PCR of CDR3 regions. In TCRdb, the multiplex PCR reads were re-called with MiXCR into one record per CDR3 protein. The data contain about 240,000 distinct CDR3 sequences, 20% to 25% of them singletons. In its sample, this clonotype was seen many times. The antigen remains unidentified. Time point of the sample: newly diagnosed GD, antithyroid drugs for less than 3 months. Extracted RNA from PBMCs served as the source of the TCR library. This CDR3 comprises 17 residues. Germline V gene sequence: CDR1 SGHNT, CDR2 YENEEA. Study conclusions and caveats: Persistent disease showed a preference for TRBV28, TRBJ1-2 and TRBJ2-5. Lower TCR diversity characterized persistent Graves' patients relative to newly diagnosed patients.

This chain uses TRBV11-3 with TRBJ2-3; 13 positions match TRBD2. The end of the DNA is better explained by TRBJ2-1, so the J call may be wrong. The clonotype originates from a female donor with Graves disease. The sequences come from peripheral blood mononuclear cells (PBMCs), collected at new diagnosis, from a patient treated with antithyroid drugs. The DNA of the CDR3 is TGTGCCAGCAGCCAAAGGACTAGCGGGAGTTGGGGCAGTCAGCAGTTCTTC. Protein sequence: CASSQRTSGSWGSQQFF.